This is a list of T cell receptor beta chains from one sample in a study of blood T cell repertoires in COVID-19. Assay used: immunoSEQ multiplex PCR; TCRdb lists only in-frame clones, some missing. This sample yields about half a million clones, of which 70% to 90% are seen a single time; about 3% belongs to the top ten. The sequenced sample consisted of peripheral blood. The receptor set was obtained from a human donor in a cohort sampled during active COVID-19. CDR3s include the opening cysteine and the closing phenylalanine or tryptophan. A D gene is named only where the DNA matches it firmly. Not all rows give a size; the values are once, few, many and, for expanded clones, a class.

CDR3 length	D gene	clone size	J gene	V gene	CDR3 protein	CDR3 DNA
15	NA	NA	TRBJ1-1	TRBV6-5	CASRRGKDRDTEAFF	TGTGCCAGTAGGCGGGGGAAGGACCGGGACACTGAAGCTTTCTTT
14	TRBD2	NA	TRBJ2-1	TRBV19	CASRRLADYNEQFF	TGTGCCAGTAGACGACTAGCGGACTACAATGAGCAGTTCTTC
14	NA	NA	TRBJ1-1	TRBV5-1	CASSSSPTGTEAFF	TGCGCCAGCAGCTCCAGCCCCACGGGCACTGAAGCTTTCTTT
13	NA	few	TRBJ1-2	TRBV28	CASRRQAYYGYTF	TGTGCCAGCAGGCGACAGGCGTACTATGGCTACACCTTC
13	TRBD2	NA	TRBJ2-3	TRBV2	CASSPSGRGTQYF	TGTGCCAGCAGTCCTAGCGGGAGGGGTACGCAGTATTTT
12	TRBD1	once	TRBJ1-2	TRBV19	CASKGAFYGYTF	TGTGCCAGTAAGGGGGCGTTCTATGGCTACACCTTC
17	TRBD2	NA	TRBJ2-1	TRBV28	CASSRTSGSLSYNEQFF	TGTGCCAGCAGTCGTACTAGCGGGAGTCTGTCCTACAATGAGCAGTTCTTC
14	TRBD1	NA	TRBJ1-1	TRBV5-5	CASSFQGVNTEAFF	TGTGCCAGCAGCTTTCAGGGGGTAAACACTGAAGCTTTCTTT
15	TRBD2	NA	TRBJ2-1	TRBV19	CASSKAGGSYNEQFF	TGTGCCAGTAGTAAAGCGGGAGGCTCCTACAATGAGCAGTTCTTC
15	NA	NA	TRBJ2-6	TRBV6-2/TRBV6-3	CASSYVASGANVLTF	TGTGCCAGCAGTTACGTGGCATCTGGGGCCAACGTCCTGACTTTC
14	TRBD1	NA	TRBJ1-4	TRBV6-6	CASRDRGYGEKLFF	TGTGCCAGCAGGGACAGGGGGTACGGTGAAAAACTGTTTTTT
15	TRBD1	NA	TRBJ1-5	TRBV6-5	CASSYGTDPNQPQHF	TGTGCCAGCAGTTACGGGACAGACCCCAATCAGCCCCAGCATTTT
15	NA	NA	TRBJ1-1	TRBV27	CASSSPPRGINEAFF	TGTGCCAGCAGTTCCCCCCCCAGGGGTATCAATGAAGCTTTCTTT
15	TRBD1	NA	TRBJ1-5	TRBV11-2	CASSLDRGSNQPQHF	TGTGCCAGCAGCTTAGACAGGGGGTCGAATCAGCCCCAGCATTTT
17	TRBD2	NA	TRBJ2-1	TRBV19	CASSLRTSGRSYNEQFF	TGTGCCAGTAGTCTCCGGACTAGCGGGAGGAGCTACAATGAGCAGTTCTTC
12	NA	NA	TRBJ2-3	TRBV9	CASSVGADTQYF	TGTGCCAGCAGCGTAGGAGCAGATACGCAGTATTTT
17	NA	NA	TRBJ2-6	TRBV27	CASSLAGSDSGANVLTF	TGTGCCAGCAGTTTGGCAGGCTCCGACTCTGGGGCCAACGTCCTGACTTTC
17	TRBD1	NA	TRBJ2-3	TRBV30	CAWSSRSTGADTDTQYF	TGTGCCTGGAGTTCGCGGTCGACAGGGGCGGACACAGATACGCAGTATTTT
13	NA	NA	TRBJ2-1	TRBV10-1	CASSGTQYNEQFF	TGCGCCAGCAGTGGAACACAGTACAATGAGCAGTTCTTC
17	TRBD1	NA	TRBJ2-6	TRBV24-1	CATSDGWTGEMANVLTF	TGTGCCACCAGTGACGGTTGGACAGGGGAAATGGCCAACGTCCTGACTTTC
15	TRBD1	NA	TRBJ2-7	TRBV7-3	CASSLVGTGVYEQYF	TGTGCCAGCAGCTTAGTCGGTACAGGGGTCTACGAGCAGTACTTC
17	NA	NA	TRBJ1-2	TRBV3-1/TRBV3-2	CASSQVSGQLANYGYTF	TGTGCCAGCAGCCAAGTCTCAGGCCAGTTAGCTAACTATGGCTACACCTTC
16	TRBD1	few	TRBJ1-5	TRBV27	CASSPPMTGGGQPQHF	TGTGCCAGCAGTCCACCAATGACAGGGGGCGGTCAGCCCCAGCATTTT
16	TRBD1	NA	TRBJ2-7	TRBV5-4	CASSLVPGTGGAGQYF	TGTGCCAGCAGCTTGGTTCCGGGGACAGGGGGCGCAGGGCAGTACTTC
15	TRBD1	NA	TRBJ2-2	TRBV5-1	CASSSGQGNTGELFF	TGCGCCAGCAGCTCCGGACAGGGTAACACCGGGGAGCTGTTTTTT
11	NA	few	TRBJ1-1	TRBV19	CASSQGTEAFF	TGTGCCAGTAGTCAGGGCACTGAAGCTTTCTTT
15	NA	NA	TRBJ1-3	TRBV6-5	CASSSDMFSGNTIYF	TGTGCCAGCAGTTCCGACATGTTCTCTGGAAACACCATATATTTT
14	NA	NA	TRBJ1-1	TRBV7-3	CASSATGWASEAFF	TGTGCCAGCAGCGCAACAGGGTGGGCCTCTGAAGCTTTCTTT
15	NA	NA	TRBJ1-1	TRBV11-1	CASSLRGPSDTEAFF	TGTGCCAGCAGCCTGCGGGGGCCTTCCGACACTGAAGCTTTCTTT
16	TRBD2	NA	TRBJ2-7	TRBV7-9	CASSPRLAGSSYEQYF	TGTGCCAGCAGCCCCCGGCTAGCGGGGAGCTCCTACGAGCAGTACTTC